The 27 T cell receptor beta chains reported below all come from one sample, sequenced in a study of CD8 T cells in Susac syndrome. The authors reverse transcribed about 0.5 to 1 ug RNA with random hexamers. A single record per CDR3 protein comes from TCRdb applying MiXCR to the immunoSEQ multiplex PCR reads. In the table there are around 160,000 distinct CDR3 sequences, about 94% of which are singletons. Sequencing input: CD4+ T cells from PBMCs. These TCRs come from a human donor in good health.

The CDR3 DNA sequence: TGTGCCAGCACCGGACAGTCTTCCCCCTACGAGCAGTACTTC. Encoded protein: CASTGQSSPYEQYF. The chain couples TRBV6-5 to TRBJ2-7, with a possible D match to TRBD1 (6 bases). The ends were cut back, 7 bases at V and 2 bases at J, with 15 bases in the middle. Germline assignment: CDR1 MNHEY and CDR2 SVGAGI. The CDR3 loop spans 14 amino acids.

CDR3 bases: TGTGCCAGCAGCCCGGGGGGCGCGGAGACCCAGTACTTC. Translation gives CASSPGGAETQYF. The rearrangement links TRBV7-9 to TRBJ2-5, with D perhaps matching TRBD2 (7 bases). V was clipped by 5 bases and J by 5 bases, with 12 bases between them. The CDR3 spans 13 residues. CDR1 and CDR2 from the germline V gene are SEHNR and FQNEAQ (reference sequence).

The chain couples TRBV3-1 to TRBJ2-2; D gene unclear. The CDR3 extends over 13 amino acids. CDR1 is LGHDT, CDR2 YNNKEL, per germline (reference sequence). V was cut by 2 bases and J by 5 bases, with 6 bases left in between. The CDR3, as DNA: TGTGCCAGCAGCCAACTGGTAACCGGGGAGCTGTTTTTT. Its protein product is CASSQLVTGELFF.

The chain uses TRBV20-1 and TRBJ2-7; 10 bases align to TRBD2. The CDR3 contains 13 residues. V was clipped by 5 bases and J by 6 bases; unmatched bases: 7. CDR1 DFQATT and CDR2 SNEGSKA come from the germline V gene (reference sequence). The CDR3 loop is CSAETSGVGEQYF. In DNA, the CDR3 is TGCAGTGCTGAAACTAGCGGGGTTGGCGAGCAGTACTTC.

J is TRBJ2-1 and V is TRBV6-2 or TRBV6-3; the D gene is possibly TRBD2 (6 bases). This CDR3 region has 16 residues. The germline gives CDR1 MNHEY, CDR2 SVGEGT. V was shortened by 2 bases and J by 4 bases, with 15 bases between the two germline ends. The CDR3 sequence is CASSYARGALYNEQFF. The DNA for the CDR3 is TGTGCCAGCAGTTACGCGCGGGGAGCCTTGTACAATGAGCAGTTCTTC.

In its sample, this clonotype was seen once. The CDR3 protein is CASSWGSSYNSPLHF. The DNA for the CDR3 is TGTGCCAGCAGTTGGGGGAGCTCCTATAATTCACCCCTCCACTTT. This sequence joins TRBV6-5 and TRBJ1-6, with a possible D match to TRBD1 (5 bases). Trimming took 4 bases from V and 0 from J, leaving 7 bases between them. CDR3 size: 15 residues. Germline values: CDR1 MNHEY, CDR2 SVGAGI.

This clonotype was recorded once. The rearrangement joins TRBV4-3 to TRBJ1-6; D perhaps matches TRBD1 (5 bases). The CDR3 consists of 16 residues. Trimming took 0 bases from V and 7 from J, leaving 13 bases between them. Germline loops: CDR1 LGHNA, CDR2 YSLEER. The CDR3 coding sequence is TGCGCCAGCAGCCAAGATATTCCAGGGAGGAATTCACCCCTCCACTTT. Its translation: CASSQDIPGRNSPLHF.

V and J are TRBV29-1 and TRBJ2-5; D not resolved. CDR3 length: 14 amino acids. Germline V gives CDR1 SQVTM, CDR2 ANQGSEA. V lost 2 bases and J lost 1, with 11 bases in between. CDR3 sequence reads: CSVESAKVQETQYF. The CDR3, as DNA: TGCAGCGTTGAATCGGCTAAAGTCCAAGAGACCCAGTACTTC. Combining the CDR3 with reference TRBV29-1 and TRBJ2-5 gives the whole variable domain SAVISQKPSRDICQRGTSLTIQCQVDSQVTMMFWYRQQPGQSLTLIATANQGSEATYESGFVIDKFPISRPNLTFSTLTVSNMSPEDSSIYLCSVESAKVQETQYFGPGTRLLVL.

This clonotype has only one observation. The chain is built from TRBV27 and TRBJ2-3; 7 bases agree with TRBD2. The CDR3 has 15 residues. Germline V CDR1 and CDR2: MNHEY, SMNVEV (reference sequence). The junction had 12 bases not matched to a gene; V was cut back by 3 bases and J by 9 bases. This CDR3 reads CASSLAGTNDLTQYF. The CDR3, as DNA: TGTGCCAGCAGTTTGGCCGGGACTAATGATTTGACGCAGTATTTT.

V is TRBV28 and J is TRBJ2-7; D unclear. The CDR3 covers 11 residues. Trimming left V 3 bases short and J 5 bases short, with 5 bases between. The germline V gene has CDR1 MDHEN and CDR2 SYDVKM. CDR3 residues: CASSFYHEQYF. The DNA of the CDR3 is TGTGCCAGCAGTTTTTACCACGAGCAGTACTTC.

The chain uses TRBV20-1 and TRBJ1-6; possible D gene TRBD1, 6 bases. The CDR3 is 14 residues long. The germline CDR1 and CDR2 sequences are DFQATT and SNEGSKA (reference sequence). V was clipped by 5 bases and J by 6 bases, with 14 bases between them. CDR3 amino acids: CSAGPQGPNSPLHF. DNA for the CDR3: TGCAGTGCTGGACCCCAGGGGCCTAATTCACCCCTCCACTTT.

The genes are TRBV21-1 and TRBJ2-6. TRBV21-1 is recorded as a pseudogene. This CDR3 region has 15 residues. The CDR3 region has the DNA TGTGCCAGCAGCAAAGGAGAGACAGGGCGAACCGTCCTGACTTTC. Amino acids: CASSKGETGRTVLTF.

This clonotype turned up a few times. J is TRBJ2-1 and V is TRBV30, with D possibly TRBD2 on 6 matching bases. With 5 bases removed from V and 1 base from J, the gap between germline ends came to 9 bases. Germline assignment: CDR1 GTSNPN and CDR2 SVGIG (reference sequence). The CDR3 consists of 13 residues. The CDR3: CAWAAGSYNEQFF. The CDR3 nucleotides are TGTGCCTGGGCAGCGGGTTCCTACAATGAGCAGTTCTTC.

The J gene is TRBJ1-4, the V gene TRBV4-1; the D is unclear. This CDR3 region has 16 residues. Germline values: CDR1 MGHRA, CDR2 YSYEKL. V lost 4 bases and J 0 bases, leaving 12 bases between the germline ends. CDR3 protein: CASSPSHSATNEKLFF. The DNA of the CDR3 is TGCGCCAGCAGCCCGAGCCACAGTGCAACTAATGAAAAACTGTTTTTT.

The chain combines TRBV21-1 with TRBJ1-2; TRBD1 was called by the table and not checked on the DNA. TRBV21-1 is a recognized pseudogene. There are 13 residues in the CDR3. The CDR3 reads CASTGTGGRGYTF. In DNA form, the CDR3 reads TGTGCCAGCACTGGGACAGGGGGCAGAGGCTACACCTTC.

V gene TRBV25-1 combines with J gene TRBJ2-5; TRBD1 might be the D (6 bases). This CDR3 spans 13 amino acids. Germline CDR1 is MGHDK and CDR2 is SYGVNS. The V end was cut by 5 bases, the J end by 2 bases, with 9 bases between. In DNA, the CDR3 is TGTGCCAGCAGTATGGGGGCACAAGAGACCCAGTACTTC. It codes for CASSMGAQETQYF.

V is TRBV5-4 and J is TRBJ1-6, with TRBD1 matching 7 bases. CDR1 is SGHNT and CDR2 is YYREEE in the germline V gene (reference sequence). The CDR3 runs to 13 residues. After removal of 4 bases from V and 10 bases from J, the junction contained 5 bases not matched to a gene. In DNA, the CDR3 is TGTGCCAGCAGCCGGGACAGCCCCTCACCCCTCCACTTT. Translated: CASSRDSPSPLHF.

The chain employs TRBV23-1 and TRBJ1-2, with 7 nucleotides matching TRBD1. TRBV23-1 is sorted into the ORF group, with uncertain function. The CDR3 has 15 amino acids. V was pared by 4 bases and J by 1 base, with 6 bases of the junction left unmatched. CDR3 sequence (DNA): TGCGCCAGCAGTCTTCGGGACAGTAATAACTATGGCTACACCTTC. Translating gives CASSLRDSNNYGYTF.

The chain uses TRBV4-3 and TRBJ2-7; D remains unclear. Trimming left V 0 bases short and J 0 bases short, with 6 bases between. This CDR3 contains 14 residues. Germline V gene data show CDR1 as LGHNA and CDR2 as YSLEER. The CDR3 loop reads CASSQEYSSYEQYF. The CDR3 nucleotides read TGCGCCAGCAGCCAAGAGTACAGCTCCTACGAGCAGTACTTC.

This clonotype was found once. The chain is built from TRBV5-6 and TRBJ1-1, with no clear D. V was trimmed by 2 bases and J by 6 bases, leaving 5 bases between them. This CDR3 has 11 amino acids. Germline V gives CDR1 SGHDT, CDR2 YYEEEE. The CDR3 DNA follows: TGTGCCAGCAGCTTCGGGGCTGAAGCTTTCTTT. Protein: CASSFGAEAFF.

The chain is built from TRBV4-3 and TRBJ2-3; a possible D gene is TRBD2 (5 bases). V shed 1 base and J shed 5 bases, with 10 bases lying between them. In germline, CDR1 is LGHNA, CDR2 YSLEER. The length of the CDR3 is 14 residues. DNA of the CDR3: TGCGCCAGCAGCCAAGGGGGAGTTCGAGATACGCAGTATTTT. Amino acids: CASSQGGVRDTQYF.

This sequence joins TRBV20-1 and TRBJ2-5; D not certain. Trimming left V 2 bases short and J 5 bases short, with 15 bases between. The length of the CDR3 is 14 residues. Germline CDR1 DFQATT, CDR2 SNEGSKA (reference sequence). CDR3 sequence: CSARTPIDLETQYF. The DNA for the CDR3 is TGCAGTGCTAGAACCCCAATCGACCTTGAGACCCAGTACTTC.

The chain links TRBV4-2 to TRBJ1-1; no firm D call. Trimming took 0 bases from V and 11 from J, leaving 10 bases between them. Germline values: CDR1 LGHNA, CDR2 YNFKEQ. The CDR3 is 12 amino acids. CDR3 nucleotides: TGTGCCAGCAGCCAAGAAACCCGAGGGGCTTTCTTT. Its protein is CASSQETRGAFF.

This clonotype came up once. The chain links TRBV6-2 or TRBV6-3 to TRBJ2-7; D perhaps matches TRBD2 (6 bases). The V end was cut by 5 bases, the J end by 3 bases, with 14 bases between. Germline CDR1 and CDR2: MNHEY and SVGEGT. There are 14 residues in the CDR3. CDR3 sequence (DNA): TGTGCCAGCAGTCGCGGGACCGGGGTCTACGAGCAGTACTTC. The encoded protein is CASSRGTGVYEQYF.

This chain uses TRBV30 with TRBJ2-3, with 7 bases lining up with TRBD2. The germline V gene encodes CDR1 GTSNPN and CDR2 SVGIG (reference sequence). The trim removed 2 bases at V and 13 bases at J, leaving 9 bases unmatched. CDR3 length: 12 amino acids. CDR3 nucleotides: TGTGCCTGGAGTCGCATGGGGAGGGCGGAGTATTTT. Protein product: CAWSRMGRAEYF.

The chain employs TRBV6-1 and TRBJ1-5, with TRBD1 matching over 12 bases. Trimming removed 5 bases from V and 2 bases from J; junction bases left unmatched: 13. The CDR3 is made up of 19 amino acids. Germline CDR1 MNHNS, CDR2 SASEGT. CDR3 region: CASSPTRDRGQRGNQPQHF. The CDR3, as DNA: TGTGCCAGCAGTCCCACCCGGGACAGGGGGCAAAGAGGCAATCAGCCCCAGCATTTT.

The genes are TRBV9 and TRBJ2-1; tentatively, D is TRBD1 or TRBD2 (5 bases each). Trimming took off 4 bases at V and 10 bases at J, with 15 bases between the two ends. Germline lookup yields CDR1 SGDLS and CDR2 YYNGEE. The CDR3 has 13 residues. The CDR3 here is CASSPERGSEQFF. The CDR3 nucleotides are TGTGCCAGCAGCCCCGAGAGGGGCAGCGAGCAGTTCTTC. The variable domain in full, with the rest retrieved from reference TRBV9 and TRBJ2-1, is DSGVTQTPKHLITATGQRVTLRCSPRSGDLSVYWYQQSLDQGLQFLIQYYNGEERAKGNILERFSAQQFPDLHSELNLSSLELGDSALYFCASSPERGSEQFFGPGTRLTVL.